One and the same sample provided the 8 T cell receptor beta chains below, sequenced in a study of Ad26.COV2.S vaccination and SARS-CoV-2 variants (dated by TCRdb to the early 2020s). The library was prepared using the immunoSEQ multiplex PCR assay. Held by TCRdb, this immuneACCESS table contains in-frame sequences only and omits some clones. Under half of the omission traces to an unresolved V gene where checked; the cause of the rest is unknown. The sample has a few hundred thousand clones on record, 89% of them singletons. The top ten clonotypes cover about 1.9% of the sample. What the treatment or condition label conveys for this sample: roughly 20 received Ad26.COV2.S at low or high dose, single or two shots; several received placebo; per-sample allocation not given. Repertoires of vaccine and placebo recipients were sequenced from samples taken on day 63 after the first injection. The material was peripheral blood, obtained in a trial of Ad26.COV2.S vaccine versus placebo. The origin of the receptors is a person between 18 and 65 years old who received the Ad26.COV2.S COVID-19 vaccine or a placebo.

The V and J genes are TRBV9 and TRBJ2-1; D remains ambiguous. From germline, CDR1 is SGDLS and CDR2 YYNGEE. Trimming cost V 0 bases and J 0 bases, with 10 bases left between them. This CDR3 comprises 16 residues. CDR3 bases: TGTGCCAGCAGCGTAGCTGAGGTTAGCTCCTACAATGAGCAGTTCTTC. Translation gives CASSVAEVSSYNEQFF. The full variable domain, with the rest looked up from reference TRBV9 and TRBJ2-1, is DSGVTQTPKHLITATGQRVTLRCSPRSGDLSVYWYQQSLDQGLQFLIQYYNGEERAKGNILERFSAQQFPDLHSELNLSSLELGDSALYFCASSVAEVSSYNEQFFGPGTRLTVL.

The chain uses TRBV5-6 and TRBJ1-4; tentatively, D is TRBD1 (6 bases). Germline V gene lookup returns CDR1 SGHDT and CDR2 YYEEEE. V shed 0 bases and J shed 8 bases, with 11 bases lying between them. The CDR3 runs 14 residues. CDR3 nucleotide sequence: TGTGCCAGCAGCTTGGACAGGGCGGGAGAAAAACTGTTTTTT. This codes for CASSLDRAGEKLFF.

The rearrangement links TRBV11-1 to TRBJ2-1; a possible D gene is TRBD2 (6 bases). The CDR3 is 15 residues long. Trimming removed 4 bases from V and 2 bases from J, with 12 bases in between. CDR1 SGHAT and CDR2 FQDESV come from the germline V gene (reference sequence). The CDR3 nucleotides read TGTGCCAGCAGCTGGGCGGGACGCACCTACAATGAGCAGTTCTTC. Its protein is CASSWAGRTYNEQFF.

This chain's CDR3 is CASSEAGSGEQYF. The DNA of the CDR3 is TGTGCCAGCAGTGAAGCTGGAAGCGGCGAGCAGTACTTC. This sequence joins TRBV6-1 and TRBJ2-7; perhaps TRBD2 as D (5 bases). The CDR3 is 13 residues long. The ends were cut back, 0 bases at V and 6 bases at J, with 9 bases in the middle. CDR1 MNHNS and CDR2 SASEGT come from the germline V gene.

The V call is TRBV4-1, the J call TRBJ2-3, with D possibly matching TRBD2 (6 bases). Germline values: CDR1 MGHRA, CDR2 YSYEKL. V dropped 0 bases and J dropped 5 bases, with 12 bases sitting between them. The CDR3 covers 15 residues. CDR3 sequence reads: CASSQDEGAGDTQYF. The CDR3 nucleotides are TGCGCCAGCAGCCAAGATGAGGGAGCGGGAGATACGCAGTATTTT.

J is TRBJ2-5 and V is TRBV30, with 10 bases matching TRBD2. J gave up 5 bases and V 5 bases, and 5 bases lay outside the gene matches. This CDR3 is built from 13 residues. Germline loops: CDR1 GTSNPN, CDR2 SVGIG (reference sequence). The CDR3 region is CAWAASGSETQYF. The CDR3 DNA is TGTGCCTGGGCTGCTAGCGGGAGTGAGACCCAGTACTTC.

This chain uses TRBV21-1 with TRBJ1-1. TRBV21-1 is labeled a pseudogene. The length of the CDR3 is 15 residues. The CDR3 DNA is TGTGCCAGCAGCAAAGTGGCGCGGAGGAGCACTGAAGCTTTCTTT. Its protein product is CASSKVARRSTEAFF.

J is TRBJ1-1 and V is TRBV10-1, with D unclear. The CDR3 is made up of 13 amino acids. The V gene's germline CDR1 is WNHNN and CDR2 SYGVQD (reference sequence). V dropped 2 bases and J dropped 4 bases, with 8 bases sitting between them. The CDR3 region is CASSEAWGTEAFF. For the CDR3, the DNA is TGCGCCAGCAGTGAGGCCTGGGGCACTGAAGCTTTCTTT.